What follows are 11 T cell receptor beta chains derived from one specimen sequenced in a study of shared clonotypes between healthy human individuals. Generated by immunoSEQ multiplex PCR, the TCRdb table keeps only in-frame clones and is missing some. The table includes approximately 1,500,000 clones, under 99% detected once. The sequenced material came from naive CD4+ T cells sorted from blood. Subset indicated: CD45RA+ positively selected. The receptors here all came from a young man in good health.

This sequence joins TRBV18 and TRBJ2-3, with D perhaps TRBD1 (7 bases). V was shortened by 3 bases and J by 1 base, with 20 bases between the two germline ends. The CDR3 contains 18 residues. Germline CDR1 reads KGHSH; CDR2 reads LQKENI. The CDR3 region is CASSPLARGASRTDTQYF. CDR3 in DNA: TGTGCCAGCTCACCGCTCGCCAGGGGGGCGTCCCGCACAGATACGCAGTATTTT. Combining the CDR3 with reference TRBV18 and TRBJ2-3 gives the whole variable domain NAGVMQNPRHLVRRRGQEARLRCSPMKGHSHVYWYRQLPEEGLKFMVYLQKENIIDESGMPKERFSAEFPKEGPSILRIQQVVRGDSAAYFCASSPLARGASRTDTQYFGPGTRLTVL.

This clone came up once. The CDR3, as DNA: TGTGCCAGCAGCGTAACAGGGGTGGGCACAGATACGCAGTATTTT. Translating gives CASSVTGVGTDTQYF. The V and J genes are TRBV7-2 and TRBJ2-3; 7 bases fit TRBD1. Germline CDR1 reads SGHTA; CDR2 reads FQGNSA. The CDR3 is made up of 15 amino acids. J gave up 1 base and V 5 bases, and 6 bases lay outside the gene matches.

The rearrangement joins TRBV27 to TRBJ2-7, with 10 bases matching TRBD2. The trim removed 6 bases at V and 4 bases at J, leaving 9 bases unmatched. This CDR3 region has 15 residues. CDR1 MNHEY and CDR2 SMNVEV come from the germline V gene (reference sequence). The CDR3 bases are TGTGCCAGCAGCCTCCTAGCGGGAGTCGGGTACGAGCAGTACTTC. Residues: CASSLLAGVGYEQYF.

The rearrangement uses TRBV11-2 and TRBJ2-2; TRBD2 matches 9 bases. The ends lost 8 bases at V and 0 bases at J; junction bases unmatched: 4. This CDR3 spans 15 amino acids. The germline gives CDR1 SGHAT, CDR2 FQNNGV. CDR3 coding DNA: TGTGCCAGCTCTAGCGGGACCACGAACACCGGGGAGCTGTTTTTT. It is translated as CASSSGTTNTGELFF.

The J gene is TRBJ1-2, the V gene TRBV11-2, with D uncertain. Per germline, CDR1 SGHAT and CDR2 FQNNGV. With 1 base removed from V and 4 bases from J, the gap between germline ends came to 13 bases. CDR3 length: 15 amino acids. CDR3 nucleotides: TGTGCCAGCAGCTTAGGTGCGGGCGTCGGCTATGGCTACACCTTC. Translation gives CASSLGAGVGYGYTF.

This clone has just one count. Within the sample, other DNA sequences also encode this same CDR3. This chain connects TRBV14 to TRBJ2-7; 7 bases fit TRBD2. V was pared by 1 base and J by 2 bases, with 2 bases of the junction left unmatched. Germline CDR1 SGHDN, CDR2 FVKESK. The CDR3 length is 14 residues. The DNA for the CDR3 is TGTGCCAGCAGCCAAGGGGGACTACCCTACGAGCAGTACTTC. Protein: CASSQGGLPYEQYF.

The CDR3 nucleotides read TGTGCCAGCAGCGAGCCCAGGAGCGGCGGCTACACCTTC. Translated, it gives CASSEPRSGGYTF. The chain recombines TRBV7-9 with TRBJ1-2; D is ambiguous. There are 13 residues in the CDR3. Germline CDR1 and CDR2: SEHNR and FQNEAQ (reference sequence). Trimming removed 5 bases from V and 8 bases from J, with 15 bases in between. The full variable domain, rest sourced from reference TRBV7-9 and TRBJ1-2, is DTGVSQNPRHKITKRGQNVTFRCDPISEHNRLYWYRQTLGQGPEFLTYFQNEAQLEKSRLLSDRFSAERPKGSFSTLEIQRTEQGDSAMYLCASSEPRSGGYTFGSGTRLTVV.

Here the CDR3 DNA reads TGTGCCAGCAGCTTGGACAGGCCAGATACGCAGTATTTT. Residues: CASSLDRPDTQYF. The chain couples TRBV5-4 to TRBJ2-3, with D maybe TRBD1 (5 bases). Looked up from germline, CDR1 is SGHNT and CDR2 is YYREEE (reference sequence). There are 13 residues in the CDR3. V was clipped by 0 bases and J by 4 bases, with 6 bases between them.

This chain connects TRBV7-9 to TRBJ1-1, with D unclear. V lost 3 bases, J lost 1 base, and 9 bases lay in between. This CDR3 has 14 amino acids. Looked up from germline, CDR1 is SEHNR and CDR2 is FQNEAQ (reference sequence). The CDR3 nucleotides are TGTGCCAGCAGCTTGAGGGAAGGGAACACTGAAGCTTTCTTT. This sequence encodes CASSLREGNTEAFF. The entire variable domain, with the rest obtained from reference TRBV7-9 and TRBJ1-1, is as follows: DTGVSQNPRHKITKRGQNVTFRCDPISEHNRLYWYRQTLGQGPEFLTYFQNEAQLEKSRLLSDRFSAERPKGSFSTLEIQRTEQGDSAMYLCASSLREGNTEAFFGQGTRLTVV.

The rearrangement joins TRBV4-1 to TRBJ2-2, with D tentatively TRBD1 (5 bases). The CDR3 runs 16 residues. Germline CDR1 is MGHRA and CDR2 is YSYEKL. The germline V and J ends were trimmed by 4 bases and 0 bases, with 12 bases remaining between them. CDR3 protein: CASSRAGPTNTGELFF. CDR3 nucleotides: TGCGCCAGCAGCCGGGCAGGGCCGACGAACACCGGGGAGCTGTTTTTT.

The rearrangement joins TRBV14 to TRBJ2-7; the D gene is possibly TRBD1 (5 bases). CDR3 length: 15 amino acids. Per the germline V gene, CDR1 is SGHDN and CDR2 is FVKESK. V lost 3 bases, J lost 3 bases, and 15 bases lay in between. CDR3 in amino acids: CASSHLGVRIYEQYF. In DNA form, the CDR3 reads TGTGCCAGCAGCCACTTAGGGGTTAGGATCTACGAGCAGTACTTC.